The 29 T cell receptor beta chains presented below share a single source sample, sequenced in a study of PD-1 blockade in classical Hodgkin lymphoma. Every patient relapsed after autologous stem cell transplantation, and brentuximab vedotin exposure varied. Clones were read by immunoSEQ multiplex PCR, and TCRdb kept only the in-frame ones, dropping some. This table holds more than 50,000 clones, 71% found once. Sample: peripheral blood mononuclear cells (PBMCs), taken before the second cycle of nivolumab. The receptors originated from a human donor with classical Hodgkin lymphoma.

The gene calls are TRBV5-1 and TRBJ1-2, with TRBD1 identical over 7 bases. Trimming took 3 bases from V and 8 from J; bases not matched to a gene: 4. Germline CDR1 SGHRS, CDR2 YFSETQ. The CDR3 has 12 amino acids. Here the CDR3 DNA reads TGCGCCAGCAGCTCCACAGGGGTCGGCTACACCTTC. Translating gives CASSSTGVGYTF.

Written as DNA, the CDR3 is TGTGCCAGCAGTTCCCCGGACAGGGGGCTGGGTACGCAGTATTTT. Its protein is CASSSPDRGLGTQYF. J is TRBJ2-3 and V is TRBV6-6; 11 nucleotides match TRBD1. V dropped 4 bases and J dropped 8; count of bases not matched to a gene: 8. Looked up from germline, CDR1 is MNHNY and CDR2 is SVGAGI (reference sequence). The CDR3 is 15 amino acids.

This clone has a single count. This chain joins TRBV7-9 and TRBJ1-2; TRBD1 aligns across 9 bases. Trimming removed 2 bases from V and 4 bases from J; junction bases left unmatched: 8. The CDR3 covers 16 residues. Germline CDR1 reads SEHNR; CDR2 reads FQNEAQ (reference sequence). The CDR3 coding sequence is TGTGCCAGCAGCTTAAGGGACAGGGAAACGGTCTATGGCTACACCTTC. Its translation is CASSLRDRETVYGYTF.

This clone was observed a single time. This chain connects TRBV18 to TRBJ1-1, with 11 bases fitting TRBD1. The length of the CDR3 is 14 residues. Germline CDR1 and CDR2: KGHSH and LQKENI. V dropped 4 bases and J dropped 4; count of bases not matched to a gene: 2. This chain's CDR3 is CASSRGTGGTEAFF. DNA of the CDR3: TGTGCCAGCTCACGCGGGACAGGGGGCACTGAAGCTTTCTTT.

This clone appeared a single time. The CDR3 DNA follows: TGCGCCAGCAGCTTGGCGGGACTAGCCTTCGCGGGCGAGCAGTACTTC. Translated: CASSLAGLAFAGEQYF. The rearrangement links TRBV5-1 to TRBJ2-7, with 9 bases fitting TRBD2. Germline CDR1 and CDR2: SGHRS and YFSETQ. After removal of 0 bases from V and 6 bases from J, the junction contained 10 bases not matched to a gene. The CDR3 extends over 16 amino acids.

The chain uses TRBV19 and TRBJ2-1; 10 nucleotides align to TRBD1. There are 16 residues in the CDR3. Trimming removed 6 bases from V and 0 bases from J; junction bases left unmatched: 5. In germline, CDR1 is LNHDA, CDR2 SQIVND (reference sequence). The CDR3 nucleotides read TGTGCCAGTAGCTACCGGGACAGGGGCTCCTACAATGAGCAGTTCTTC. Translating it yields CASSYRDRGSYNEQFF.

CDR3 sequence (DNA): TGTGCCAGCAGCTTAGGCCACGGCCTTGAAGCTTTCTTT. It is translated as CASSLGHGLEAFF. J is TRBJ1-1 and V is TRBV11-2; no clear D. Germline-derived CDR1 and CDR2 are SGHAT and FQNNGV. The germline V and J ends were trimmed by 1 base and 7 bases, with 10 bases remaining between them. The length of the CDR3 is 13 residues.

The V and J genes are TRBV19 and TRBJ2-5; D ambiguous. CDR3 length: 14 residues. The germline CDR1 and CDR2 sequences are LNHDA and SQIVND (reference sequence). Trimming shortened V by 5 bases and J by 5 bases, and 15 bases separated the two germline ends. CDR3 amino acids: CASSAPPPRETQYF. The CDR3, as DNA: TGTGCCAGTAGTGCCCCCCCGCCCAGGGAGACCCAGTACTTC.

The chain recombines TRBV12-5 with TRBJ1-2; D unclear. CDR1 is LGHNT, CDR2 FRNRAP, per germline. This CDR3 has 16 residues. V was cut by 0 bases and J by 0 bases, with 11 bases left in between. CDR3 in amino acids: CASGLVSDIANYGYTF. The DNA of the CDR3 is TGTGCTAGTGGTTTGGTATCCGACATAGCTAACTATGGCTACACCTTC.

The gene calls are TRBV28 and TRBJ2-1, with D unclear. Germline loops: CDR1 MDHEN, CDR2 SYDVKM. The CDR3 is 13 amino acids. Trimming cost V 6 bases and J 4 bases, with 10 bases left between them. DNA of the CDR3: TGTGCCAGCAGGGGTTTCCCTTACAATGAGCAGTTCTTC. Translation gives CASRGFPYNEQFF.

This clone is a singleton in its sample. The V gene is TRBV5-6, the J gene TRBJ1-1; tentative D call: TRBD1 (5 bases). V lost 5 bases to trimming and J lost 3 bases, with 14 bases between them. CDR1 and CDR2 from the germline V gene are SGHDT and YYEEEE. This CDR3 spans 14 amino acids. CDR3 in DNA: TGTGCCAGCAGTACGCAGGGTTCCTACACTGAAGCTTTCTTT. Protein: CASSTQGSYTEAFF.

The CDR3, as DNA: TGTGCCTGGAGTGTACTTCCGGTAACCTACGAGCAGTACTTC. Its protein product is CAWSVLPVTYEQYF. The rearrangement uses TRBV30 and TRBJ2-7, with unresolved D. The germline V and J ends were trimmed by 0 bases and 2 bases, with 11 bases remaining between them. This CDR3 is 14 amino acids long. Germline CDR1 GTSNPN, CDR2 SVGIG (reference sequence).

This clone appeared a single time. The chain couples TRBV28 to TRBJ1-2; D call uncertain. The germline gives CDR1 MDHEN, CDR2 SYDVKM. The CDR3 loop spans 12 amino acids. The CDR3 coding sequence is TGTGCTACCGACTCAGCCCCGCGGGGCTACACCTTC. Amino acid sequence: CATDSAPRGYTF.

As to this clone: At one end, the junction sequence differs from germline, possibly due to a read error. The rearrangement uses TRBV28 and TRBJ2-3; possible D gene TRBD1, 6 bases. This CDR3 has 13 amino acids. Germline V gene sequence: CDR1 MDHEN, CDR2 SYDVKM. The CDR3 DNA follows: TGTGCCAGCAGTTTATCACGGACAGCTACGCAGTATTTT. As protein: CASSLSRTATQYF.

The rearrangement links TRBV5-4 to TRBJ1-5; D not certain. The CDR3 has 15 residues. V gave up 1 base and J gave up 4 bases, with 12 bases separating them. CDR1 is SGHNT, CDR2 YYREEE, per germline (reference sequence). This CDR3 is CASSLSPAGNQPQHF. The DNA for the CDR3 is TGTGCCAGCAGCTTGAGTCCCGCGGGTAATCAGCCCCAGCATTTT.

This clone came up once. This rearrangement joins TRBV12-5 to TRBJ2-2, with TRBD2 matching 7 bases. With 7 bases clipped from V and 5 bases from J, the junction kept 19 bases outside the gene matches. This CDR3 is 18 amino acids long. Germline V gene lookup returns CDR1 LGHNT and CDR2 FRNRAP. The CDR3 sequence: CASAPLPRGGSWTGELFF. The CDR3 DNA reads TGTGCTAGTGCCCCCCTCCCGCGGGGCGGGAGTTGGACCGGGGAGCTGTTTTTT. Drawing the rest from reference TRBV12-5 and TRBJ2-2, the complete variable domain is DARVTQTPRHKVTEMGQEVTMRCQPILGHNTVFWYRQTMMQGLELLAYFRNRAPLDDSGMPKDRFSAEMPDATLATLKIQPSEPRDSAVYFCASAPLPRGGSWTGELFFGEGSRLTVL.

The genes are TRBV19 and TRBJ1-2; D may be TRBD1 (6 bases). This CDR3 is built from 15 residues. CDR1 is LNHDA, CDR2 SQIVND, per germline (reference sequence). With 7 bases removed from V and 4 bases from J, the gap between germline ends came to 19 bases. In DNA, the CDR3 is TGTGCCAGTACCAATTTACAGGGATTCTTCTATGGCTACACCTTC. Its translation is CASTNLQGFFYGYTF. The variable domain in full, with the rest retrieved from reference TRBV19 and TRBJ1-2, is DGGITQSPKYLFRKEGQNVTLSCEQNLNHDAMYWYRQDPGQGLRLIYYSQIVNDFQKGDIAEGYSVSREKKESFPLTVTSAQKNPTAFYLCASTNLQGFFYGYTFGSGTRLTVV.

In the case of this clone: This clone may be a read error of a much larger clone one base away. The sample contains more than one DNA sequence encoding this CDR3. This chain connects TRBV27 to TRBJ1-4, with 7 bases identical to TRBD1. V gave up 2 bases and J gave up 4 bases; unmatched junction bases: 4. The germline V gene encodes CDR1 MNHEY and CDR2 SMNVEV (reference sequence). This CDR3 spans 15 amino acids. The CDR3 sequence: CASSLTTGVNEKLFF. Here the CDR3 DNA reads TGTGCCAGCAGTTTAACAACAGGGGTTAATGAAAAACTGTTTTTT. Full variable domain (outside the CDR3, taken from reference TRBV27 and TRBJ1-4): EAQVTQNPRYLITVTGKKLTVTCSQNMNHEYMSWYRQDPGLGLRQIYYSMNVEVTDKGDVPEGYKVSRKEKRNFPLILESPSPNQTSLYFCASSLTTGVNEKLFFGSGTQLSVL.

The chain carries TRBV5-1 and TRBJ1-2; unclear D gene. From germline, CDR1 is SGHRS and CDR2 YFSETQ. V lost 3 bases to trimming and J lost 7 bases, with 10 bases between them. The CDR3 sequence is 12 residues long. CDR3 in amino acids: CASSSPGFGYTF. The CDR3 DNA reads as TGCGCCAGCAGCTCCCCCGGGTTTGGCTACACCTTC.

The chain has TRBV5-1 and TRBJ2-2; 7 bases are a match to TRBD1. The CDR3 is made up of 15 amino acids. V lost 4 bases to trimming and J lost 2 bases; unmatched junction nucleotides: 5. CDR1 is SGHRS and CDR2 is YFSETQ in the germline V gene. The chain's CDR3 is CASSPQGVNTGELFF. In DNA, the CDR3 is TGCGCCAGCAGCCCTCAGGGGGTCAACACCGGGGAGCTGTTTTTT. The variable domain in full, completed from reference TRBV5-1 and TRBJ2-2, reads KAGVTQTPRYLIKTRGQQVTLSCSPISGHRSVSWYQQTPGQGLQFLFEYFSETQRNKGNFPGRFSGRQFSNSRSEMNVSTLELGDSALYLCASSPQGVNTGELFFGEGSRLTVL.

This sequence joins TRBV7-9 and TRBJ2-7, with a weak D call TRBD1 (6 bases). Germline-derived CDR1 and CDR2 are SEHNR and FQNEAQ (reference sequence). V lost 3 bases and J 6 bases, leaving 15 bases between the germline ends. This CDR3 spans 14 amino acids. The CDR3 loop reads CASSFGGQRSEQYF. CDR3 nucleotides: TGTGCCAGCAGCTTCGGTGGACAGCGCTCCGAGCAGTACTTC.

The chain uses TRBV10-3 and TRBJ2-1; D assignment may be TRBD1 or TRBD2 (5 bases each). Germline lookup yields CDR1 ENHRY and CDR2 SYGVKD. Deletions cut 2 bases from V and 0 bases from J, with 17 bases between. This CDR3 contains 18 residues. The chain's CDR3 is CAISEPTGTSSSYNEQFF. CDR3 nucleotides: TGTGCCATCAGTGAGCCCACCGGGACCTCGAGCTCCTACAATGAGCAGTTCTTC.

Points on this clone: Distinct nucleotide sequences in the sample also encode this CDR3. The CDR3 bases are TGTGCCAGCAGCGTAGGGGTAGCGCGCGCAGATACGCAGTATTTT. It is translated as CASSVGVARADTQYF. The chain carries TRBV9 and TRBJ2-3, with D perhaps matching TRBD2 (5 bases). V was cut by 0 bases and J by 4 bases, with 12 bases left in between. Germline assignment: CDR1 SGDLS and CDR2 YYNGEE. This CDR3 has 15 amino acids. Looking up the rest from reference TRBV9 and TRBJ2-3 gives the full variable domain: DSGVTQTPKHLITATGQRVTLRCSPRSGDLSVYWYQQSLDQGLQFLIQYYNGEERAKGNILERFSAQQFPDLHSELNLSSLELGDSALYFCASSVGVARADTQYFGPGTRLTVL.

The V call is TRBV5-6, the J call TRBJ2-7, with D possibly being TRBD1 (5 bases). Between the trimmed V and J ends, which lost 1 base and 2 bases, there was a span of 10 bases. The CDR3 runs to 14 residues. Per the germline V gene, CDR1 is SGHDT and CDR2 is YYEEEE. As DNA, the CDR3 is TGTGCCAGCAGCTTGACCGGACAAACCTACGAGCAGTACTTC. Translation gives CASSLTGQTYEQYF. Supplemented by reference TRBV5-6 and TRBJ2-7, the full variable domain reads DAGVTQSPTHLIKTRGQQVTLRCSPKSGHDTVSWYQQALGQGPQFIFQYYEEEERQRGNFPDRFSGHQFPNYSSELNVNALLLGDSALYLCASSLTGQTYEQYFGPGTRLTVT.

The chain combines TRBV4-2 with TRBJ1-5, with 8 bases matching TRBD1. CDR3 length equals 15 residues. The germline CDR1 and CDR2 sequences are LGHNA and YNFKEQ. The V and J ends lost 5 bases and 6 bases, in that order; junction bases with no gene match: 9. CDR3 sequence reads: CASSLGGQGVQPQHF. CDR3 coding DNA: TGTGCCAGCAGCTTGGGTGGACAGGGTGTTCAGCCCCAGCATTTT.

The rearrangement uses TRBV4-2 and TRBJ2-1, with D tentatively TRBD2 (6 bases). With 3 bases removed from V and 0 bases from J, the gap between germline ends came to 9 bases. This CDR3 has 15 residues. Germline CDR1 reads LGHNA; CDR2 reads YNFKEQ. CDR3 loop: CASSQLGSSYNEQFF. The CDR3 DNA follows: TGTGCCAGCAGCCAGCTCGGGAGCTCCTACAATGAGCAGTTCTTC.

The chain combines TRBV29-1 with TRBJ2-1; the match to TRBD2 covers 8 bases. This CDR3 region has 20 residues. J gave up 3 bases and V 1 base, and 20 bases lay outside the gene matches. Germline-derived CDR1 and CDR2 are SQVTM and ANQGSEA. Here the CDR3 reads CSVEVGVGEREIVDYNEQFF. The CDR3 DNA sequence: TGCAGCGTTGAAGTGGGGGTCGGTGAGCGGGAGATTGTGGACTACAATGAGCAGTTCTTC.

This clone was counted only a few times. The rearrangement links TRBV9 to TRBJ2-5; D perhaps matches TRBD1 (5 bases). Trimming shortened V by 2 bases and J by 5 bases, and 13 bases separated the two germline ends. Germline V gene data show CDR1 as SGDLS and CDR2 as YYNGEE. The CDR3 is made up of 14 amino acids. CDR3 residues: CASSVYAGRETQYF. CDR3 sequence (DNA): TGTGCCAGCAGCGTTTACGCAGGGCGGGAGACCCAGTACTTC.

This sequence joins TRBV9 and TRBJ2-7; D is unclear. Germline V gene data show CDR1 as SGDLS and CDR2 as YYNGEE. The CDR3 has 14 amino acids. The V end was cut by 2 bases, the J end by 4 bases, with 13 bases between. The CDR3 DNA sequence: TGTGCCAGCAGCGTTGAGACCGAGGCTTACGAGCAGTACTTC. This encodes CASSVETEAYEQYF. The full variable domain, rest sourced from reference TRBV9 and TRBJ2-7, is DSGVTQTPKHLITATGQRVTLRCSPRSGDLSVYWYQQSLDQGLQFLIQYYNGEERAKGNILERFSAQQFPDLHSELNLSSLELGDSALYFCASSVETEAYEQYFGPGTRLTVT.